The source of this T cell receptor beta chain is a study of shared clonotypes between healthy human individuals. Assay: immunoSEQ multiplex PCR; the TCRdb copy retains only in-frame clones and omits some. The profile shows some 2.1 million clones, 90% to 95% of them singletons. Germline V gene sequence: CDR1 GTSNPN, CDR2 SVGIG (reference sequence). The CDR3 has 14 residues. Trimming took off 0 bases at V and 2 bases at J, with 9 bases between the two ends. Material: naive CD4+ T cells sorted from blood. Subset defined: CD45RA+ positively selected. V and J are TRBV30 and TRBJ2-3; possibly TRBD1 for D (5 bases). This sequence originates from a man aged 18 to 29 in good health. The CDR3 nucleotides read TGTGCCTGGAGTGTCCCAGGGCACACAGATACGCAGTATTTT. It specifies CAWSVPGHTDTQYF. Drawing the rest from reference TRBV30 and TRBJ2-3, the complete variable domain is SQTIHQWPATLVQPVGSPLSLECTVEGTSNPNLYWYRQAAGRGLQLLFYSVGIGQISSEVPQNLSASRPQDRQFILSSKKLLLSDSGFYLCAWSVPGHTDTQYFGPGTRLTVL.